These 22 T cell receptor beta chains were sequenced from one sample in a study of control samples from healthy donors and cancer patients. The assay was immunoSEQ multiplex PCR, and TCRdb's table has in-frame clones only and misses some. Of about 160,000 clones listed, roughly 90% are singletons. Input material: blood. These receptors came from a man aged 30-40 years in good health.

The rearrangement links TRBV27 to TRBJ2-1; D is perhaps TRBD2 (6 bases). Germline V CDR1 and CDR2: MNHEY, SMNVEV (reference sequence). The CDR3 sequence is 16 residues long. Between the trimmed V and J ends, which lost 8 bases and 3 bases, there was a span of 20 bases. CDR3 loop: CASLPEGYLDYNEQFF. As DNA, the CDR3 is TGTGCCAGCCTCCCGGAGGGCTATCTGGACTACAATGAGCAGTTCTTC.

The chain employs TRBV12-3 or TRBV12-4 and TRBJ2-1, with D hard to call. V was cut by 3 bases and J by 6 bases, with 9 bases left in between. This CDR3 contains 13 residues. In DNA form, the CDR3 reads TGTGCCAGCAGTTTGACCAGGACCAATGAGCAGTTCTTC. It specifies CASSLTRTNEQFF.

Of note for this clone: Within the sample, other DNA sequences also encode this same CDR3. The CDR3 nucleotides read TGTGCCAGCTCACCACCCGGCACAGATACGCAGTATTTT. Protein product: CASSPPGTDTQYF. The V call is TRBV18, the J call TRBJ2-3; D gene unclear. The CDR3 totals 13 residues. Germline values: CDR1 KGHSH, CDR2 LQKENI. The V gene lost 0 bases and the J gene lost 1 base, with 2 bases spanning the gap.

The rearrangement uses TRBV7-3 and TRBJ2-2; TRBD2 is a possible D gene (5 bases). CDR1 is SGHTA, CDR2 FQGTGA, per germline. CDR3 length equals 17 residues. V lost 1 base to trimming and J lost 5 bases, with 17 bases between them. The CDR3 sequence: CASSLNPGSLGTGELFF. The CDR3 DNA follows: TGTGCCAGCAGCTTAAATCCTGGGAGCTTAGGAACCGGGGAGCTGTTTTTT.

J is TRBJ2-7 and V is TRBV6-5, with 11 bases fitting TRBD2. The germline V gene has CDR1 MNHEY and CDR2 SVGAGI. V lost 4 bases to trimming and J lost 0 bases; unmatched junction nucleotides: 2. The CDR3 contains 15 residues. The chain's CDR3 is CASSSTSGDSYEQYF. In DNA, the CDR3 is TGTGCCAGCAGTTCGACTAGCGGGGACTCCTACGAGCAGTACTTC.

The genes are TRBV29-1 and TRBJ2-3; the D is unclear. The CDR3 runs 13 residues. Germline CDR1 is SQVTM and CDR2 is ANQGSEA. Deletions cut 4 bases from V and 3 bases from J, with 11 bases between. The CDR3 loop reads CSVGAPLTDTQYF. In nucleotides, the CDR3 is TGCAGCGTTGGGGCCCCTCTGACAGATACGCAGTATTTT.

CDR3 protein: CASANGRVGEKLFF. CDR3 DNA sequence: TGTGCCAGCGCCAACGGGAGGGTCGGTGAAAAACTGTTTTTT. V and J are TRBV6-5 and TRBJ1-4; D remains unclear. In germline, CDR1 is MNHEY, CDR2 SVGAGI. Trimming stripped 8 bases from V and 7 bases from J, with 17 bases between. The CDR3 sequence is 14 residues long.

This clone showed up just a few times. The gene calls are TRBV7-9 and TRBJ1-6; D call uncertain. Trimming left V 5 bases short and J 6 bases short, with 17 bases between. Germline CDR1 and CDR2: SEHNR and FQNEAQ (reference sequence). This CDR3 is 16 amino acids long. Written as DNA, the CDR3 is TGTGCCAGCAGCCAACCCCCGGGAGAGCTTAATTCACCCCTCCACTTT. Translation: CASSQPPGELNSPLHF.

V is TRBV27 and J is TRBJ1-5, with D tentatively TRBD1 (5 bases). Germline CDR1 is MNHEY and CDR2 is SMNVEV (reference sequence). V gave up 3 bases and J gave up 9 bases, with 12 bases separating them. This CDR3 is built from 13 residues. The CDR3 reads CASSLRGVRPQHF. The CDR3 bases are TGTGCCAGCAGTTTGAGGGGAGTGAGGCCCCAGCATTTT.

The V gene is TRBV5-5, the J gene TRBJ2-2, with a possible D match to TRBD1 (6 bases). The germline V gene encodes CDR1 SGHKS and CDR2 YYEKEE (reference sequence). The CDR3 runs 15 residues. Trimming stripped 2 bases from V and 2 bases from J, with 10 bases between. CDR3 DNA sequence: TGTGCCAGCAGCTTATCTGGGGGCAACACCGGGGAGCTGTTTTTT. The encoded protein is CASSLSGGNTGELFF.

The genes are TRBV19 and TRBJ2-5; D is ambiguous. Germline loops: CDR1 LNHDA, CDR2 SQIVND (reference sequence). The CDR3 loop spans 13 amino acids. V was pared by 6 bases and J by 5 bases, with 13 bases between. The CDR3 DNA sequence: TGTGCCAGTAGCCCAAATAACCGGGAGACCCAGTACTTC. Amino acids: CASSPNNRETQYF.

The V gene is TRBV28, the J gene TRBJ2-1; 15 nucleotides line up with TRBD2. The CDR3 consists of 20 residues. V gave up 2 bases and J gave up 1 base; unmatched junction bases: 9. CDR1 is MDHEN, CDR2 SYDVKM, per germline. The CDR3 protein is CASSLKYVGLAGGSYNEQFF. Written as DNA, the CDR3 is TGTGCCAGCAGTTTAAAATATGTGGGACTAGCGGGAGGATCCTACAATGAGCAGTTCTTC. Full variable domain (outside the CDR3, taken from reference TRBV28 and TRBJ2-1): DVKVTQSSRYLVKRTGEKVFLECVQDMDHENMFWYRQDPGLGLRLIYFSYDVKMKEKGDIPEGYSVSREKKERFSLILESASTNQTSMYLCASSLKYVGLAGGSYNEQFFGPGTRLTVL.

This sequence joins TRBV2 and TRBJ2-7; tentatively, D is TRBD2 (6 bases). The V end was cut by 6 bases, the J end by 1 base, with 7 bases between. The germline CDR1 and CDR2 sequences are SNHLY and FYNNEI. This CDR3 contains 12 residues. CDR3 sequence reads: CASSGGSYEQYF. CDR3 bases: TGTGCCAGCAGCGGGGGATCCTACGAGCAGTACTTC.

This clone occurred once. The chain employs TRBV5-6 and TRBJ1-5, with 7 bases identical to TRBD1. The CDR3 loop spans 14 amino acids. V gave up 4 bases and J gave up 3 bases; unmatched junction bases: 4. The germline V gene has CDR1 SGHDT and CDR2 YYEEEE. CDR3 in DNA: TGTGCCAGCAGCGAGGGACAGATCAATCAGCCCCAGCATTTT. Residues: CASSEGQINQPQHF. Full variable domain (rest looked up from reference TRBV5-6 and TRBJ1-5): DAGVTQSPTHLIKTRGQQVTLRCSPKSGHDTVSWYQQALGQGPQFIFQYYEEEERQRGNFPDRFSGHQFPNYSSELNVNALLLGDSALYLCASSEGQINQPQHFGDGTRLSIL.

The V and J genes are TRBV28 and TRBJ1-5; weak D call: TRBD1 (5 bases). The CDR3 length is 18 residues. Trimming removed 4 bases at V and 0 bases at J, with 19 bases between. Looked up from germline, CDR1 is MDHEN and CDR2 is SYDVKM. The CDR3 loop reads CASSSTVSWTDSNQPQHF. The CDR3 nucleotides are TGTGCCAGCAGTTCGACAGTTAGTTGGACCGATAGCAATCAGCCCCAGCATTTT.

On this clone: This sample also contains other DNA sequences that code for the same CDR3. The genes are TRBV7-2 and TRBJ2-1; the match to TRBD2 covers 10 bases. CDR3 length: 17 amino acids. From germline, CDR1 is SGHTA and CDR2 FQGNSA. With 2 bases clipped from V and 0 bases from J, the junction kept 4 bases outside the gene matches. CDR3 protein: CASSLQAGGSSYNEQFF. CDR3 in DNA: TGTGCCAGCAGCTTACAAGCGGGAGGGAGCTCCTACAATGAGCAGTTCTTC.

This clone was recorded once. This sequence joins TRBV3-1 (or the pseudogene TRBV3-2) and TRBJ1-1; the D gene is possibly TRBD1 (6 bases). CDR1 and CDR2 from the germline V gene are LGHDT and YNNKEL (reference sequence). CDR3 size: 15 residues. Between the trimmed V and J ends, which lost 4 bases and 0 bases, there was a span of 12 bases. The CDR3 DNA is TGTGCCAGCAGCCGACAGGCGGGAGTGAACACTGAAGCTTTCTTT. Residues: CASSRQAGVNTEAFF.

The CDR3: CASRTSGLRDEQFF. CDR3 nucleotide sequence: TGTGCCAGTCGGACTAGCGGCCTAAGGGATGAGCAGTTCTTC. The chain carries TRBV5-4 and TRBJ2-1; TRBD2 agrees at 10 bases. Germline CDR1 and CDR2: SGHNT and YYREEE (reference sequence). Trimming at V came to 8 bases and at J to 8 bases, leaving 10 bases not matched to a gene. The CDR3 has 14 residues.

V gene TRBV3-1 (or the pseudogene TRBV3-2) combines with J gene TRBJ1-5; unclear D gene. Germline V gene lookup returns CDR1 LGHDT and CDR2 YNNKEL (reference sequence). The CDR3 loop spans 13 amino acids. V shed 3 bases and J shed 7 bases, with 10 bases lying between them. Here the CDR3 DNA reads TGTGCCAGCAGCCAGGGAGCGGGCCAGCCCCAGCATTTT. Translated, it gives CASSQGAGQPQHF.

This chain joins TRBV4-3 and TRBJ2-3; D gene ambiguous. This CDR3 spans 13 amino acids. Trimming took off 1 base at V and 4 bases at J, with 6 bases between the two ends. Germline V lookup: CDR1 LGHNA, CDR2 YSLEER. This CDR3 is CASSQATPDTQYF. The CDR3 nucleotides are TGCGCCAGCAGCCAAGCAACGCCAGATACGCAGTATTTT.

The chain combines TRBV5-6 with TRBJ2-3; the D is unclear. Germline CDR1 and CDR2: SGHDT and YYEEEE. The V gene lost 9 bases and the J gene lost 6 bases, with 23 bases spanning the gap. CDR3 length equals 15 residues. CDR3 nucleotide sequence: TGTGCCACAAATTCCCGCAGGCTTACCCAGGATACGCAGTATTTT. Encoded protein: CATNSRRLTQDTQYF.

The chain uses TRBV4-1 and TRBJ1-1; 8 positions match TRBD1. CDR3 length equals 14 residues. Germline CDR1 is MGHRA and CDR2 is YSYEKL. V gave up 6 bases and J gave up 5 bases; unmatched junction bases: 8. CDR3 amino acids: CASSYQTGATEAFF. The CDR3 DNA is TGCGCCAGCAGTTACCAGACAGGGGCAACTGAAGCTTTCTTT.